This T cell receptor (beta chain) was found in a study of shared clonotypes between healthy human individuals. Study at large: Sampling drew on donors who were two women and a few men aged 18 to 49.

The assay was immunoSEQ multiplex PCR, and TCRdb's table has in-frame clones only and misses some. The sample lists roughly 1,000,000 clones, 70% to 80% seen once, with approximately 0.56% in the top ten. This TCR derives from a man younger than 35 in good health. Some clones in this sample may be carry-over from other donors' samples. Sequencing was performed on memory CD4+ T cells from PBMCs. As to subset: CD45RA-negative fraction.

The CDR3 here is CSVGRGGGGETQYF. Written as DNA, the CDR3 is TGCAGCGTTGGGAGGGGGGGCGGAGGAGAGACCCAGTACTTC. The chain is built from TRBV29-1 and TRBJ2-5; possible D gene TRBD2, 7 bases. Germline V gene sequence: CDR1 SQVTM, CDR2 ANQGSEA. Deletions cut 4 bases from V and 4 bases from J, with 16 bases between. CDR3 length: 14 residues.